This TCR beta chain comes out of a study of post-analysis software for immune sequencing data. Trimming removed 6 bases from V and 5 bases from J; junction bases left unmatched: 18. This CDR3 has 17 amino acids. CDR1 is DFQATT and CDR2 is SNEGSKA in the germline V gene (reference sequence). General observations from the study: Patients had higher frequencies than controls of roughly 5 TRBV segments, including TRBV5-6, TRBV5-1 and TRBV20-1.

Unique molecular identifiers were present in the TCR beta cDNA libraries. In TCRdb, the PCR reads were re-called with MiXCR into one record per CDR3 protein. The sample lists 740,000 or so distinct CDR3 sequences, approximately 53% occurring once. This clonotype was found a few times. Its cognate antigen is unknown. This chain uses TRBV20-1 with TRBJ2-5, with 10 bases matching TRBD2. The sequence was collected from a girl aged 5-17 years with multiple sclerosis. The sample was blood. The CDR3 here is CSADQWASGRGRETQYF. CDR3 nucleotide sequence: TGCAGTGCCGACCAGTGGGCTAGCGGGAGAGGAAGGGAGACCCAGTACTTC.